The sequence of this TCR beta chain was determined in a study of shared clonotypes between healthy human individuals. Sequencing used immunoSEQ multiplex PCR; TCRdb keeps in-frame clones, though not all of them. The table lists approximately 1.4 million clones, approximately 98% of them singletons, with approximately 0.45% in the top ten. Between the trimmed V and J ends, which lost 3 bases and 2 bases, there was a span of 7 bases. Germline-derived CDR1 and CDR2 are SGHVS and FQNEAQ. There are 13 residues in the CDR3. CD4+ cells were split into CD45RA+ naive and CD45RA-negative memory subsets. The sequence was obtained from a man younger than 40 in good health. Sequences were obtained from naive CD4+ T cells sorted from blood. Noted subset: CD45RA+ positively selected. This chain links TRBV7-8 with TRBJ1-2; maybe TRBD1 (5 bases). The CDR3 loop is CASSFPGNYGYTF. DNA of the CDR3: TGTGCCAGCAGCTTCCCAGGGAACTATGGCTACACCTTC.